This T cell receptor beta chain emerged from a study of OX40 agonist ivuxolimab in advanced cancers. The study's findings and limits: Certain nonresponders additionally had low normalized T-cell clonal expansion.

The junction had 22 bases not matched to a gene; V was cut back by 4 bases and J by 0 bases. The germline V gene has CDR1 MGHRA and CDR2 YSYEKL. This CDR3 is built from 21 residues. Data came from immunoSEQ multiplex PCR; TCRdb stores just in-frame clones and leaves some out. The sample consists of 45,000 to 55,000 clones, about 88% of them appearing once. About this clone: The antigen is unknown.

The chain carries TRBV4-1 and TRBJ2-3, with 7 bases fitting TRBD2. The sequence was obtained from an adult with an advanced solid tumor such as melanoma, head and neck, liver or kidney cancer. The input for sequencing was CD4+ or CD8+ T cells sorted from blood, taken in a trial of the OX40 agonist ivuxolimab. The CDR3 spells CASSPRHPSGSDSRSTDTQYF. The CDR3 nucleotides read TGCGCCAGCAGCCCCCGTCACCCTAGCGGATCAGACTCTCGGAGCACAGATACGCAGTATTTT.